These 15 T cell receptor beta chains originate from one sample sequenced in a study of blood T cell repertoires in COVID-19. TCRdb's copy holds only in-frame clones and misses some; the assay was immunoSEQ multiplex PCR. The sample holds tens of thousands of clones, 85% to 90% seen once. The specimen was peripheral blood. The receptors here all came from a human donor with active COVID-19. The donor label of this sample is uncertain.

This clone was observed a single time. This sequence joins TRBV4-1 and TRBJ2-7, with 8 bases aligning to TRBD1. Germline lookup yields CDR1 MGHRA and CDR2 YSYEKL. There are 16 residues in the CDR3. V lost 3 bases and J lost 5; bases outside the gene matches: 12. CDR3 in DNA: TGCGCCAGCAGCCAGGCCGAGGGACAGGCTATTGACGAGCAGTACTTC. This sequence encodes CASSQAEGQAIDEQYF.

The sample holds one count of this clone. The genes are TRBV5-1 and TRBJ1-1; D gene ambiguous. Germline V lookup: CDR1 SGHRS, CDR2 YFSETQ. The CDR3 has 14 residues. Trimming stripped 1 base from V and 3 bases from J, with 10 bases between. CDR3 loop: CASSLSGWDTEAFF. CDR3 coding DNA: TGCGCCAGCAGCTTGAGCGGCTGGGACACTGAAGCTTTCTTT. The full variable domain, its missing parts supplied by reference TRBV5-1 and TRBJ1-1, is KAGVTQTPRYLIKTRGQQVTLSCSPISGHRSVSWYQQTPGQGLQFLFEYFSETQRNKGNFPGRFSGRQFSNSRSEMNVSTLELGDSALYLCASSLSGWDTEAFFGQGTRLTVV.

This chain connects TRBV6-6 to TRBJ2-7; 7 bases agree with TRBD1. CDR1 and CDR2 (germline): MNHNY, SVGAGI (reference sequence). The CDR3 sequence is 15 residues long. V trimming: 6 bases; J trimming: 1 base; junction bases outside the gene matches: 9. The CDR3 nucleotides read TGTGCCAGCAGGGCAACGACAGGGAAGTCCTACGAGCAGTACTTC. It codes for CASRATTGKSYEQYF.

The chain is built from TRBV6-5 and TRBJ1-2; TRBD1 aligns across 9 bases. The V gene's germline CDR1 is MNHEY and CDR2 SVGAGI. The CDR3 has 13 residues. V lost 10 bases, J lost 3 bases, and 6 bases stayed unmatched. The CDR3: CANQGQGDYGYTF. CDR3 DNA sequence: TGTGCCAACCAGGGACAGGGTGACTATGGCTACACCTTC.

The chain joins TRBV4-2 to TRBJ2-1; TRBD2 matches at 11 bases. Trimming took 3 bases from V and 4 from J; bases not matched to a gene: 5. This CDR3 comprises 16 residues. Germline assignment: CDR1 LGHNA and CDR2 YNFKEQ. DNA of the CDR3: TGTGCCAGCAGCCAGGCCGGGACTAGCGGTTACAATGAGCAGTTCTTC. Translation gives CASSQAGTSGYNEQFF.

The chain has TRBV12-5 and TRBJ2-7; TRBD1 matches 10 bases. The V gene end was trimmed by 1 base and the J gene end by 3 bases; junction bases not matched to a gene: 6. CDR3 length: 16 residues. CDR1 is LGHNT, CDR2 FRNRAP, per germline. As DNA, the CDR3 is TGTGCTAGTGGTTTGGACCCCGGGACAGGGGTCTACGAGCAGTACTTC. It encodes CASGLDPGTGVYEQYF.

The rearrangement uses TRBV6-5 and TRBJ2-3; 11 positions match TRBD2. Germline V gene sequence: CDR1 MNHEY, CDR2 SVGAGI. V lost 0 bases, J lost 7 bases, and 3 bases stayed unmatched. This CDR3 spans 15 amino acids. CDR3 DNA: TGTGCCAGCAGTTACTCGGCTAGCGGGGGGAATACGCAGTATTTT. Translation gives CASSYSASGGNTQYF.

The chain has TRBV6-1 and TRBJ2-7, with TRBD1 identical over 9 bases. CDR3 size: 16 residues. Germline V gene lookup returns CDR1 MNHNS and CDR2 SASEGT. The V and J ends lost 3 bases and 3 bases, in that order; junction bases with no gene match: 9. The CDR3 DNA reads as TGTGCCAGCAGTGATACCGGGACAGGGATTCGCTACGAGCAGTACTTC. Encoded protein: CASSDTGTGIRYEQYF.

The CDR3 DNA is TGTGCCAGCAGCGCTTATAGCGGGGGCCTAATCACAGATACGCAGTATTTT. Amino acids: CASSAYSGGLITDTQYF. This sequence joins TRBV9 and TRBJ2-3; 9 bases line up with TRBD2. Germline lookup yields CDR1 SGDLS and CDR2 YYNGEE. There are 17 residues in the CDR3. The J segment lost 2 bases and the V segment lost 3 bases, leaving 10 bases of the junction unmatched.

The CDR3 DNA sequence: TGTGCCAGCTCACTAAGGGGGCGCACTGAAGCTTTCTTT. This encodes CASSLRGRTEAFF. The chain links TRBV18 to TRBJ1-1; 7 bases are a match to TRBD1. Germline lookup yields CDR1 KGHSH and CDR2 LQKENI. The CDR3 is 13 residues long. V lost 4 bases to trimming and J lost 4 bases; unmatched junction nucleotides: 3.

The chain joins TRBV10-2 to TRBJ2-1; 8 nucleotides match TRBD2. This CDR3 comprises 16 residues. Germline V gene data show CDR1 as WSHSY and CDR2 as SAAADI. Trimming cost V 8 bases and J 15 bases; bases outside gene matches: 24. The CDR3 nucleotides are TGCGCCAGCCAAGATCCGGGCCGCGGGGGGCCGCTGAGGTGGTTCTTC. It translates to CASQDPGRGGPLRWFF.

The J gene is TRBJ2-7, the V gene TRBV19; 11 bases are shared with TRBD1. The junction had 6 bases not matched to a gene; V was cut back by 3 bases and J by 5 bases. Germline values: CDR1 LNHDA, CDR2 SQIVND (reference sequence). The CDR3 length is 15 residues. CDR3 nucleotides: TGTGCCAGTAGTATGGACAGGGGGCTGTTCAACGAGCAGTACTTC. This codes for CASSMDRGLFNEQYF.

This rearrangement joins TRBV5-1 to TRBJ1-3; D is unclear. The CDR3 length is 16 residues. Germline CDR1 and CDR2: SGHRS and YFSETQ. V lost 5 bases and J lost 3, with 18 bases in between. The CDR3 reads CASSGGYSDLGNTIYF. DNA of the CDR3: TGCGCCAGCAGTGGAGGGTATTCCGACCTTGGAAACACCATATATTTT.

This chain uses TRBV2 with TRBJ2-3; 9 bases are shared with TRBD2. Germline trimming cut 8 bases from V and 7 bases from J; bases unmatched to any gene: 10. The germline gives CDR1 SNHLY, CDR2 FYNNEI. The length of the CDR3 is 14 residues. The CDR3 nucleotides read TGTGCCAGCGGGCGGCGGGGGGGCCGACATACGCAGTATTTT. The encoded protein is CASGRRGGRHTQYF.

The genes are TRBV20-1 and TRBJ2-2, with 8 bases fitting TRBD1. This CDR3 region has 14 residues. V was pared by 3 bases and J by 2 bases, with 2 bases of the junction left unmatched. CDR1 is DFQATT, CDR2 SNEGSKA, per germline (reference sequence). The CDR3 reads CSASDRGNTGELFF. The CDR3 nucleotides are TGCAGTGCTAGTGACAGGGGCAACACCGGGGAGCTGTTTTTT.